This T cell receptor (beta chain) was recovered during a study of cytomegalovirus exposure and HLA in healthy donors. Germline CDR1 is SQVTM and CDR2 is ANQGSEA. This CDR3 is 12 amino acids long. V shed 7 bases and J 4 bases; nucleotides not matched to a gene: 6. The PCR ran on 60 Vbeta and 13 Jbeta primers. Profiling relied on immunoSEQ multiplex PCR, and the TCRdb table lists in-frame clones only, not all of them. The sample holds about 160,000 clones, under 75% seen once. Notes on this clone: Its matching antigen is unknown.

Whole-study results and caveats: Generally TCR sequences proved uncommon, though certain public TCRs appeared in numerous donors. Presence/absence analyses treated sequencing depth as roughly uniform across donors.

This TCR came from a man between 40 and 49 years old in good health and CMV-seropositive. J is TRBJ1-1 and V is TRBV29-1; 7 bases fit TRBD1. Sequenced input: PBMCs. The DNA for the CDR3 is TGCAGCGGCCGACAGGGACCCACTGAAGCTTTCTTT. Translation gives CSGRQGPTEAFF.